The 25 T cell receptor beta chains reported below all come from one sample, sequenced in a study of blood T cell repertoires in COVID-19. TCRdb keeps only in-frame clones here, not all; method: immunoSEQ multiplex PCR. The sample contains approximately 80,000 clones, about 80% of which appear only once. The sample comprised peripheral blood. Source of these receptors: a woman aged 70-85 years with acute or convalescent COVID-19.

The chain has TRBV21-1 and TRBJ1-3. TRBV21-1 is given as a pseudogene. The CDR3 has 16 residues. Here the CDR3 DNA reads TGTGCCAGCAGCAAAGCGGGGACTGTCTCTGGAAACACCATATATTTT. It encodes CASSKAGTVSGNTIYF.

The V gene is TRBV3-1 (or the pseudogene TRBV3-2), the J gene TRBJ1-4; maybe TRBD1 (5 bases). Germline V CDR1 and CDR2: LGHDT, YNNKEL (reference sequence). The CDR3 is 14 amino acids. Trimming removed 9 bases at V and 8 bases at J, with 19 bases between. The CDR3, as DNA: TGTGCCAGTACTTGGGGCGGGGATCAAGAAAAACTGTTTTTT. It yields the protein CASTWGGDQEKLFF.

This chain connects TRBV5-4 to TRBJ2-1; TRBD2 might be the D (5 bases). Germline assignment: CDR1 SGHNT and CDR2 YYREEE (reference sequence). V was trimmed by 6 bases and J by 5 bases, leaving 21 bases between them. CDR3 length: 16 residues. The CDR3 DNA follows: TGTGCCAGCACACCCAGCTTTGGGCTAGCCAACAATGAGCAGTTCTTC. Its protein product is CASTPSFGLANNEQFF.

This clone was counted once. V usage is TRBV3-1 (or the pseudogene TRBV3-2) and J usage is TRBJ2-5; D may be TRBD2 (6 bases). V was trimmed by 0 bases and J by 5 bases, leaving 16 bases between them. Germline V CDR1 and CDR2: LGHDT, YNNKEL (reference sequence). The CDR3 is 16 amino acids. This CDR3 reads CASSQEGGITMETQYF. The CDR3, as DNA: TGTGCCAGCAGCCAAGAGGGAGGTATAACGATGGAGACCCAGTACTTC.

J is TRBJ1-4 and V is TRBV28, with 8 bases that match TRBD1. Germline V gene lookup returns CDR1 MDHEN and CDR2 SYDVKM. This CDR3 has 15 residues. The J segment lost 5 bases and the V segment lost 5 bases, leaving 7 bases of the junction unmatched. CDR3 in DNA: TGTGCCAGCAGTCCCCTGGACAGGGACAATGAAAAACTGTTTTTT. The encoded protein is CASSPLDRDNEKLFF.

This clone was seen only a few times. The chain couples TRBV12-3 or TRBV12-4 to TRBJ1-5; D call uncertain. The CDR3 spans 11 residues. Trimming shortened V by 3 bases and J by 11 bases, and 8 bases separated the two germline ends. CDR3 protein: CASSFQSAQHF. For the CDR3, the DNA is TGTGCCAGCAGTTTTCAATCGGCCCAGCATTTT.

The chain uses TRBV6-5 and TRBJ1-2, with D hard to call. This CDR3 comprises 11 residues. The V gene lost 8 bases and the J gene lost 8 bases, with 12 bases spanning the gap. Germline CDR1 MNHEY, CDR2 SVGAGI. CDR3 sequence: CASGTFGGYTF. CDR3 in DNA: TGTGCCAGCGGCACTTTCGGGGGCTACACCTTC.

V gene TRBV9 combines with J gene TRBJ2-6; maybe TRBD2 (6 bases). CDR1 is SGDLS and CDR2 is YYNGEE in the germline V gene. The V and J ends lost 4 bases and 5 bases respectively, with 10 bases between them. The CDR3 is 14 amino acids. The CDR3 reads CASSLEGRANVLTF. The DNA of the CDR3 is TGTGCCAGCAGCTTGGAGGGAAGGGCCAACGTCCTGACTTTC.

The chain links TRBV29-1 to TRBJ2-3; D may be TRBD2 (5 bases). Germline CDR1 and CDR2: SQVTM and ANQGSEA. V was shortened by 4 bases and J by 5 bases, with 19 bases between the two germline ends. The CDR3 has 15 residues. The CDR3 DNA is TGCAGCGTTGTGAACGTTCGGGGAGTAGGAGATACGCAGTATTTT. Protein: CSVVNVRGVGDTQYF.

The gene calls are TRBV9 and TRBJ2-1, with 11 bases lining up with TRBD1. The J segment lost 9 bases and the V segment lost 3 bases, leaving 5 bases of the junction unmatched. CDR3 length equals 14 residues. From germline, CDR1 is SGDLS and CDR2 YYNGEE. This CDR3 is CASSAGQGVSEQFF. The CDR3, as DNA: TGTGCCAGCAGCGCGGGACAGGGGGTAAGTGAGCAGTTCTTC.

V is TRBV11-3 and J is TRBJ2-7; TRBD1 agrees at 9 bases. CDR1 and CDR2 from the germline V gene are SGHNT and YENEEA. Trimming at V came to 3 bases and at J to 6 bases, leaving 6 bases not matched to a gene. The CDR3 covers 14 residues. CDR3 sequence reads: CASSFSGDRVEQYF. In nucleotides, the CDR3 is TGTGCCAGCAGCTTCAGCGGGGACAGGGTCGAGCAGTACTTC. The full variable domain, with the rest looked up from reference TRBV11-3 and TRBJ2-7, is EAGVVQSPRYKIIEKKQPVAFWCNPISGHNTLYWYLQNLGQGPELLIRYENEEAVDDSQLPKDRFSAERLKGVDSTLKIQPAELGDSAVYLCASSFSGDRVEQYFGPGTRLTVT.

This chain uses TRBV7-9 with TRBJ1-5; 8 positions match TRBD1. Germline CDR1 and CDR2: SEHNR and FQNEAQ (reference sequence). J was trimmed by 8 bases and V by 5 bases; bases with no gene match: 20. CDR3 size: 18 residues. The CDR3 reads CASSHLRRTGQGVEPQHF. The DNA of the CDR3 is TGTGCCAGCAGCCACCTCCGTCGTACCGGACAGGGTGTCGAGCCCCAGCATTTT. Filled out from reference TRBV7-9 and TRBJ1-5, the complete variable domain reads DTGVSQNPRHKITKRGQNVTFRCDPISEHNRLYWYRQTLGQGPEFLTYFQNEAQLEKSRLLSDRFSAERPKGSFSTLEIQRTEQGDSAMYLCASSHLRRTGQGVEPQHFGDGTRLSIL.

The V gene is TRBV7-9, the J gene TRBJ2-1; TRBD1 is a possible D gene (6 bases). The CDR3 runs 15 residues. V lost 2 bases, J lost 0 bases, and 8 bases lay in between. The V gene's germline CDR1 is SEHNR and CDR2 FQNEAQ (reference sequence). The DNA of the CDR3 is TGTGCCAGCAGCTTATTAGGGGGCTCCTACAATGAGCAGTTCTTC. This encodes CASSLLGGSYNEQFF.

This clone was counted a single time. The CDR3 sequence: CASSPITGRTEAFF. CDR3 nucleotide sequence: TGTGCCAGCAGCCCTATAACAGGGCGGACTGAAGCTTTCTTT. The chain joins TRBV27 to TRBJ1-1, with D maybe TRBD1 (6 bases). With 6 bases removed from V and 5 bases from J, the gap between germline ends came to 16 bases. This CDR3 region has 14 residues. The germline V gene encodes CDR1 MNHEY and CDR2 SMNVEV (reference sequence).

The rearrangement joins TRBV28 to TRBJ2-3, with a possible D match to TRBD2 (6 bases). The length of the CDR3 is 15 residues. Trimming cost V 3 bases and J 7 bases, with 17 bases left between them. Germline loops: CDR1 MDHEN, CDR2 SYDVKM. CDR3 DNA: TGTGCCAGCAGTTTGTTATTTGGCGGGGTCAATACGCAGTATTTT. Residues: CASSLLFGGVNTQYF.

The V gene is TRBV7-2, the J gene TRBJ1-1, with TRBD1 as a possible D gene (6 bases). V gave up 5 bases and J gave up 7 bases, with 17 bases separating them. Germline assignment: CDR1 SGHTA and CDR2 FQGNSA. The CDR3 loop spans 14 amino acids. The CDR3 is CASSETGLLVEAFF. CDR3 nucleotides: TGTGCCAGCAGCGAAACAGGGCTACTCGTTGAAGCTTTCTTT.

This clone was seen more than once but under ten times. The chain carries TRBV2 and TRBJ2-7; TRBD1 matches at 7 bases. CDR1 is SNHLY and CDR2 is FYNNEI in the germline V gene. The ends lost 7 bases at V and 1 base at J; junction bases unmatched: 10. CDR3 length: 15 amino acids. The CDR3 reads CASTVDRDRSYEQYF. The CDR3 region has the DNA TGTGCCAGCACTGTGGACCGGGACAGATCCTACGAGCAGTACTTC.

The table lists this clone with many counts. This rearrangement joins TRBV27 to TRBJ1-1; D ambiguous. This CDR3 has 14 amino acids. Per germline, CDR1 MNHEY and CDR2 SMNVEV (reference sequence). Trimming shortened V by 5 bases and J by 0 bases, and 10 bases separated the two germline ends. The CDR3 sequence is CASSMSLLNTEAFF. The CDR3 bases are TGTGCCAGCAGTATGTCCCTTTTGAACACTGAAGCTTTCTTT.

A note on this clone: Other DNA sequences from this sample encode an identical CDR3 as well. The CDR3 coding sequence is TGTGCCAGCAGCTTGGACCCAGGGACTAATGAAAAACTGTTTTTT. It yields the protein CASSLDPGTNEKLFF. The V call is TRBV11-3, the J call TRBJ1-4, with TRBD1 as a possible D gene (5 bases). Looked up from germline, CDR1 is SGHNT and CDR2 is YENEEA. Trimming removed 3 bases from V and 2 bases from J, with 10 bases in between. This CDR3 region has 15 residues.

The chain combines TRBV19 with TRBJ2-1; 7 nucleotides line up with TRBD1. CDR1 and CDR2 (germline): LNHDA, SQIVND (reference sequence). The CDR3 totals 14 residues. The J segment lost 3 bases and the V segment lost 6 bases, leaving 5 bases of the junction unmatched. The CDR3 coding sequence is TGTGCCAGTAGCCGACAGGGTGACTACAATGAGCAGTTCTTC. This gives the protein CASSRQGDYNEQFF.

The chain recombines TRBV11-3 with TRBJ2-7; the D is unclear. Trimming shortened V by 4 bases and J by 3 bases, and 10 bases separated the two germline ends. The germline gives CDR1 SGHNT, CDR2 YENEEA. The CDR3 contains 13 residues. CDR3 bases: TGTGCCAGCAGCTCGGGTTCGTACTACGAGCAGTACTTC. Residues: CASSSGSYYEQYF.

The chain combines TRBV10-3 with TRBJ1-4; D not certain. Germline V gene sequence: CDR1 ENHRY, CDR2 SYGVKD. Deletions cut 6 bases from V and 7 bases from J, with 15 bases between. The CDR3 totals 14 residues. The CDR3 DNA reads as TGTGCCATCAGGGCCGAGGGCCCGATTGAAAAACTGTTTTTT. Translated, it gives CAIRAEGPIEKLFF.

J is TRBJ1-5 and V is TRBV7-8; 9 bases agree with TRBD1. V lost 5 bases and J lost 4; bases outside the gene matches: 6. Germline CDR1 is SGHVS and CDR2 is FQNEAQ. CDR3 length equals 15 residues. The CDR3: CASSPYRGLNQPQHF. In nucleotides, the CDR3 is TGTGCCAGCAGCCCGTACAGGGGGCTAAATCAGCCCCAGCATTTT.

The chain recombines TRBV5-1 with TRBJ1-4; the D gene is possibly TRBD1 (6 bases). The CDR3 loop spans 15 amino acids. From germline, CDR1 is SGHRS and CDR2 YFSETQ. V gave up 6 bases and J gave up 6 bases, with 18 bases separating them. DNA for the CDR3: TGCGCCAGCACCGGGCAGGGGACGGGCTATGAAAAACTGTTTTTT. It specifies CASTGQGTGYEKLFF.

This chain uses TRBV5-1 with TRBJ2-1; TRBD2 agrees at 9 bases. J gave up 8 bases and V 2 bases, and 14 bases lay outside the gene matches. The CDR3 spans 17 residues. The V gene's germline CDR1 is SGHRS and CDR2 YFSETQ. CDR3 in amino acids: CASSFPPSGGFGDEQFF. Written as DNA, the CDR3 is TGCGCCAGCAGCTTTCCTCCAAGCGGGGGGTTTGGTGATGAGCAGTTCTTC.